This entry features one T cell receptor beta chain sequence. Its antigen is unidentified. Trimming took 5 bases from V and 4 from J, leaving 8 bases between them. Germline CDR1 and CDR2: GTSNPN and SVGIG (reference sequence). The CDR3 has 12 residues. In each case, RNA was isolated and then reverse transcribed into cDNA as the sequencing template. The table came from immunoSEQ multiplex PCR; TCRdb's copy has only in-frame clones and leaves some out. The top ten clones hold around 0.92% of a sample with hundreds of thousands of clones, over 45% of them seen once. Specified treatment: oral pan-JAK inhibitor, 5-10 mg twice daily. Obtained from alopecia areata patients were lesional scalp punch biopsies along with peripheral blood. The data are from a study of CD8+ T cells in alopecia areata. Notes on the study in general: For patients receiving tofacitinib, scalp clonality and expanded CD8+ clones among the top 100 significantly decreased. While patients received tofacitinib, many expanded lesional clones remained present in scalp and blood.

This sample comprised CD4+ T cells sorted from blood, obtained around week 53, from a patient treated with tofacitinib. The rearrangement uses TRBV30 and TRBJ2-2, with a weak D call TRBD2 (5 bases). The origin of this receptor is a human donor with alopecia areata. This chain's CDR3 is CAWRGITGELFF. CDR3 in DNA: TGTGCCTGGCGGGGAATCACCGGGGAGCTGTTTTTT.